Listed below are T cell receptor beta chains from one sample, sequenced in a study of blood T cells in healthy people across ages. From the 5' RACE reads, TCRdb called clonotypes with MiXCR, one entry per CDR3 protein. The top ten hold about 10% of the sample, which has under 2 million distinct CDR3 sequences, about 35% seen once. Material: blood. The origin of the receptors is a woman in her 30s in good health. The CDR3 runs from the conserved cysteine through the conserved F or W. The D gene is left open where the match is weak. The size entry is marked missing in some rows and otherwise reads once, few, many or a size class.

v_gene,j_gene,d_gene,abundance,CDR3nt,CDR3aa
TRBV28,TRBJ2-7,.,.,TGTGCCGGCGAACAGAAGAGCCCCTACGAGCAGTACTTC,CAGEQKSPYEQYF
TRBV6-1,TRBJ2-1,TRBD2,.,TGTGCCAGCAGTGTCGCACTAGCGGGGAATGAGCAGTTCTTC,CASSVALAGNEQFF
TRBV29-1,TRBJ2-5,.,many,TGCAGCGTTGGGTCGGGTCTGAAAGAGACCCAGTACTTC,CSVGSGLKETQYF
TRBV7-2,TRBJ2-2,TRBD2,few,TGTGCCAGCGGCGGGGGTAGCGGGACCGGGGAGCTGTTTTTT,CASGGGSGTGELFF
TRBV5-4,TRBJ2-7,TRBD1,once,TGTGCCAGCAGCTTTCCCGACAGGGGGGACTACGAGCAGTACTTC,CASSFPDRGDYEQYF
TRBV6-1,TRBJ2-7,TRBD2,once,TGTACCAGCAGTGACTCAGGGAGGGTAAGCTCCTACGAGCAGTACTTC,CTSSDSGRVSSYEQYF
TRBV20-1,TRBJ2-5,.,.,TGCAGTGCTAGATCTCCCGAAGAGACCCAGTACTTC,CSARSPEETQYF
TRBV6-5,TRBJ2-5,.,.,TGTGCCAGCAGTTATGGGCAGGGGAAGACCCAGTACTTC,CASSYGQGKTQYF
TRBV30,TRBJ2-7,.,once,TGTGCCTGGGTCCAACTACAAGATTCCTACGAGCAGTACTTC,CAWVQLQDSYEQYF
TRBV28,TRBJ2-7,.,few,TGTGCCAGCAGTGGGGATCCGGGAGTCTCCTACGAGCAGTACTTC,CASSGDPGVSYEQYF
TRBV20-1,TRBJ2-5,TRBD2,few,TGCAGTGCTGGAAGTAGCGGGAGGGCCAAAGAGACCCAGTACTTC,CSAGSSGRAKETQYF
TRBV20-1,TRBJ2-1,.,once,TGCAGTGCTAGAGATCTAGCACGGTACAATGAGCAGTTCTTC,CSARDLARYNEQFF
TRBV20-1,TRBJ1-6,.,few,TGCAGTGCTAGAGTCTTACAAAAGACACCCCTCCACTTT,CSARVLQKTPLHF
TRBV28,TRBJ2-1,TRBD2,few,TGTGCCAGCAGCTCGGGGACTAGCCTATGGAGTGAGCAGTTCTTC,CASSSGTSLWSEQFF
TRBV5-1,TRBJ1-1,.,.,TGCGCCAGCATCTCCGGAAAACAGGTATTAGACACTGAAGCTTTCTTT,CASISGKQVLDTEAFF
TRBV27,TRBJ2-1,.,.,TGTGCCAGCAGCGGTAATGGGCAGGTTGAGGAGCAGTTCTTC,CASSGNGQVEEQFF
TRBV12-3/TRBV12-4,TRBJ1-2,TRBD1,.,TGTGCCAGCCGTCGGGGACAGGGGGAATATAACTATGGCTACACCTTC,CASRRGQGEYNYGYTF
TRBV12-3/TRBV12-4,TRBJ2-1,TRBD1,.,TGTGCCAGCAGTTCGAGGACAGGGGGCTTGTTTTACAATGAGCAGTTCTTC,CASSSRTGGLFYNEQFF
TRBV12-3/TRBV12-4,TRBJ2-5,TRBD2,.,TGTGCCAGCAGCCCGGGGGGGTCGCAGACCCAGTACTTC,CASSPGGSQTQYF
TRBV5-1,TRBJ1-4,.,.,TGCGCCAGCAGCTTGGAGCCGGCAACTAATGAAAGACTGTTTTTT,CASSLEPATNERLFF
TRBV20-1,TRBJ1-4,.,.,TGCAGTGCAAAGGTCCGGCCTCGGGATGAAAAACTGTTTTTT,CSAKVRPRDEKLFF
TRBV28,TRBJ1-1,.,.,TGTACCAGCAGTTATGTTCGGGCGGCGAACACTGAAGCTTTCTTT,CTSSYVRAANTEAFF
TRBV27,TRBJ2-7,.,.,TGTGCCAGCAGTTTCGGCGACCGGACCTACGAGCAGTACTTC,CASSFGDRTYEQYF
TRBV5-1,TRBJ2-7,TRBD2,.,TGCGCCAGCAGCTTTGGACTAGCGGGAGTGGGAACCTACGAGCAGTACTTC,CASSFGLAGVGTYEQYF
TRBV5-1,TRBJ2-6,TRBD1,.,TGCGCCAGCAGCTCTTTCTCCGGGACAGGGAAGACTGGGGCCAACGTCCCGACTTTC,CASSSFSGTGKTGANVPTF
TRBV7-2,TRBJ2-1,TRBD2,few,TGTGCCAGCAGCTTCCCCTTACTAGCGGGGTTGAGCAATGAGCAGTTCTTC,CASSFPLLAGLSNEQFF
TRBV6-1,TRBJ2-1,TRBD2,.,TGTGCCAGCAGTGATTCCGGGGGGGCCTGGAATGAGCAGTTCTTC,CASSDSGGAWNEQFF
TRBV7-6,TRBJ2-1,.,.,TGTGCCAGCAGCTTAATTGTCGGCGGGGCGGGTGATGGGCAGTTCTTC,CASSLIVGGAGDGQFF
TRBV12-3/TRBV12-4,TRBJ1-5,.,few,TGTGCCAGCAGTGGGACTCCTCCGGGTAATCAGCCCCAGCATTTT,CASSGTPPGNQPQHF
TRBV9,TRBJ2-3,.,.,TGTGCCAGCAGCCCCCGGAGTGGAGGCACAGATACGCAGTATTTT,CASSPRSGGTDTQYF
TRBV7-6,TRBJ2-3,.,few,TGTGCCAGCAGCTCTGAGTTTACTAGCACAGATACGCAGTATTTT,CASSSEFTSTDTQYF
TRBV4-1,TRBJ1-3,.,.,TGCGCCAGCAGCTTCCGAACAGGGCCAGATAACACCATATATTTT,CASSFRTGPDNTIYF
TRBV29-1,TRBJ2-1,TRBD2,few,TGCAGCGTTGTCCCGCGACTAGCGGGAGTCAGCCAGGGTACAGATGAGCAGTTCTTC,CSVVPRLAGVSQGTDEQFF
TRBV10-3,TRBJ1-4,TRBD1,.,TGTGCCATGAGACAGGGGAATAATGAAAAACTGTTTTTT,CAMRQGNNEKLFF
TRBV4-1,TRBJ2-5,TRBD2,many,TGCGCCAGCAGCCAAGATCCCCTAGCGGGAGGGCCGGGAGAGACCCAGTACTTC,CASSQDPLAGGPGETQYF
TRBV28,TRBJ2-5,.,few,TGTGCCAGCAGTGGCCGGGAGTGGCGGCGTGAGGGGCAGTACTTC,CASSGREWRREGQYF
TRBV28,TRBJ2-1,TRBD2,few,TGTGCCAGCATACTAGCGGGAGGTGACAATGAGCAGTTCTTC,CASILAGGDNEQFF
TRBV4-1,TRBJ2-7,.,few,TGCGCCAGCAGCCTCATCGCCGGGGGTAAATACGAGCAGTACTTC,CASSLIAGGKYEQYF
TRBV20-1,TRBJ2-4,.,.,TGCAGTGCTAGATCTGACCGGGGGCAGTACTTC,CSARSDRGQYF
TRBV25-1,TRBJ1-2,.,.,TGTGCCAGCGGTCACGGTGTAGGTGGCTACACCTTC,CASGHGVGGYTF
TRBV20-1,TRBJ1-2,TRBD1,.,TGCAGTGCTACCCGGGACAGGGATGGCTACACCTTC,CSATRDRDGYTF
TRBV5-1,TRBJ2-3,TRBD2,.,TGCGCCAGCAGCGCGGGACTAGCGGTAACCACAGATACGCAGTATTTT,CASSAGLAVTTDTQYF
TRBV3-1,TRBJ2-2,TRBD2,.,TGTGCCAGCAGCCGGATAGCGGGGGGTTACACCGGGGAGCTGTTTTTT,CASSRIAGGYTGELFF
TRBV7-8,TRBJ2-1,.,.,TGTGCCAGCAGCTTCCAATTCGGCCCTAGCGATGGTCGGAATGAGCAGTTCTTC,CASSFQFGPSDGRNEQFF
TRBV5-1,TRBJ2-5,.,.,TGCGCCAGCAGCTTGACGGGGGCCGAGGGAGAGACCCAGTACTTC,CASSLTGAEGETQYF
TRBV5-1,TRBJ2-3,TRBD1,.,TGCGCCAGCAGCCCACGCCCCGAGACAGGGGGCCCCTCAGATACGCAGTATTTT,CASSPRPETGGPSDTQYF
TRBV12-3/TRBV12-4,TRBJ1-2,TRBD1,many,TGTGCCAGCAGTCCCGGGACAGGGAGTAGCTATGGCTACACCTTC,CASSPGTGSSYGYTF